What follows is one TCR beta chain and its context. These data are taken from a study of blood T cell repertoires in COVID-19. Study-level background: The study drew acute and convalescent COVID-19 samples from the United States, Italy and Spain.

Germline values: CDR1 MNHNY, CDR2 SVGAGI (reference sequence). J was trimmed by 3 bases and V by 6 bases; bases with no gene match: 6. CDR3 length: 14 amino acids. Assay: immunoSEQ multiplex PCR; the TCRdb copy retains only in-frame clones and omits some. This table has 150,000 to 200,000 clones, 87% appearing once. The source of this sequence is a man between 18 and 29 years old with active or convalescent COVID-19. The chain combines TRBV6-6 with TRBJ1-2; 8 nucleotides line up with TRBD1. Sequencing was performed on peripheral blood. This CDR3 reads CASSRGQADYGYTF. The DNA for the CDR3 is TGTGCCAGCAGCAGGGGACAGGCTGACTATGGCTACACCTTC.